This entry lists 7 T cell receptor beta chains sequenced from one sample in a study of blood T cells in healthy people across ages. Sample-barcoded 5' priming and a J-beta primer mix drove a second PCR of 7 to 11 cycles. One entry per CDR3 protein results from TCRdb running MiXCR on the 5' RACE reads. The sample shows about 640,000 distinct CDR3 sequences, about 53% of them seen only once. The sequencing sample was made of blood. Every receptor here comes from a man aged 60 to 69 in good health.

This clonotype occurred a few times. The chain recombines TRBV6-5 with TRBJ2-4; D is possibly TRBD2 (5 bases). The germline gives CDR1 MNHEY, CDR2 SVGAGI. Trimming removed 5 bases from V and 7 bases from J, with 21 bases in between. This CDR3 spans 16 amino acids. The CDR3 DNA follows: TGTGCCAGCAGTCCTAAGGCCCGGGGTCCCCTTAACATTCAGTACTTC. It codes for CASSPKARGPLNIQYF.

This clonotype has only a few counts. This sequence joins TRBV24-1 and TRBJ2-3; possible D gene TRBD2, 5 bases. Trimming left V 5 bases short and J 3 bases short, with 20 bases between. Looked up from germline, CDR1 is KGHDR and CDR2 is SFDVKD. CDR3 length: 17 residues. The CDR3 protein is CATSASRGPRRTDTQYF. CDR3 in DNA: TGTGCCACCAGTGCTTCGCGAGGCCCGCGGAGGACAGATACGCAGTATTTT.

The chain employs TRBV7-9 and TRBJ2-7, with D perhaps given as TRBD1 or TRBD2 (5 bases each). V was cut by 8 bases and J by 3 bases, with 17 bases left in between. Germline assignment: CDR1 SEHNR and CDR2 FQNEAQ (reference sequence). The CDR3 has 14 amino acids. CDR3 protein: CASGYGDPIYEQYF. The CDR3 DNA reads as TGTGCCAGCGGTTATGGGGACCCCATCTACGAGCAGTACTTC.

The chain employs TRBV15 and TRBJ1-2; 8 bases line up with TRBD1. Germline V gene lookup returns CDR1 LNHNV and CDR2 YYDKDF (reference sequence). The CDR3 is 18 amino acids. J lost 5 bases, V lost 0 bases, and 14 bases had no gene match. Here the CDR3 reads CATSRDRPGGTGRYGYTF. DNA of the CDR3: TGTGCCACCAGCAGAGATCGGCCAGGGGGCACGGGGAGGTATGGCTACACCTTC.

The chain recombines TRBV12-3 or TRBV12-4 with TRBJ1-5, with TRBD1 as a possible D gene (6 bases). The CDR3 runs to 15 residues. The V end was cut by 7 bases, the J end by 1 base, with 14 bases between. CDR3 sequence (DNA): TGTGCCAGCAAGGGGGGGCAGGCAAGCAATCAGCCCCAGCATTTT. Translated, it gives CASKGGQASNQPQHF.

This clonotype came up once. The chain joins TRBV5-4 to TRBJ2-7; D tentatively reads TRBD1 or TRBD2 (6 bases each). Looked up from germline, CDR1 is SGHNT and CDR2 is YYREEE (reference sequence). The CDR3 spans 17 residues. The V end lost 2 bases, the J end lost 4 bases, and 22 bases lay between the germline ends. In DNA, the CDR3 is TGTGCCAGCAGCTTTACCGGGGGCGGGGTTTCGTCGTACGAGCAGTACTTC. Its protein product is CASSFTGGGVSSYEQYF.

The genes are TRBV7-2 and TRBJ2-5, with 12 bases that match TRBD2. Trimming took 1 base from V and 0 from J; bases not matched to a gene: 6. Germline V gives CDR1 SGHTA, CDR2 FQGNSA. The CDR3 covers 18 residues. This chain's CDR3 is CASSLGIGTSGYQETQYF. The DNA of the CDR3 is TGTGCCAGCAGCTTAGGAATCGGGACTAGCGGGTACCAAGAGACCCAGTACTTC.